Shown below are 27 T cell receptor beta chains from a single sample sequenced in a study of cytomegalovirus exposure and HLA in healthy donors. The PCR made use of 60 Vbeta and 13 Jbeta primers. Profiled with immunoSEQ multiplex PCR; TCRdb holds only in-frame clones, not every one. This sample's table reports some 42,000 clones. Sequenced input: PBMCs. The receptors were sampled from a young man in good health and CMV-seronegative.

The genes are TRBV5-1 and TRBJ2-7; 7 nucleotides line up with TRBD2. The CDR3 loop spans 16 amino acids. The V gene's germline CDR1 is SGHRS and CDR2 YFSETQ. V trimming: 4 bases; J trimming: 3 bases; junction bases outside the gene matches: 13. The CDR3 nucleotides read TGCGCCAGCAGCCCGTCTGTGGGGGAGGGGAACTACGAGCAGTACTTC. Protein sequence: CASSPSVGEGNYEQYF. The whole variable domain, remainder taken from reference TRBV5-1 and TRBJ2-7, is KAGVTQTPRYLIKTRGQQVTLSCSPISGHRSVSWYQQTPGQGLQFLFEYFSETQRNKGNFPGRFSGRQFSNSRSEMNVSTLELGDSALYLCASSPSVGEGNYEQYFGPGTRLTVT.

This chain links TRBV18 with TRBJ2-7, with 14 bases matching TRBD2. CDR3 length: 15 amino acids. The V gene's germline CDR1 is KGHSH and CDR2 LQKENI. The trim removed 5 bases at V and 5 bases at J, leaving 5 bases unmatched. The CDR3 DNA is TGTGCCAGCTCATCTCCGGGACTAGCGGGAGACGAGCAGTACTTC. Translating gives CASSSPGLAGDEQYF.

The J gene is TRBJ2-7, the V gene TRBV6-5; D perhaps matches TRBD1 (5 bases). V lost 5 bases and J lost 7, with 18 bases in between. Germline CDR1 MNHEY, CDR2 SVGAGI. CDR3 length equals 14 residues. CDR3 sequence (DNA): TGTGCCAGCAGTGTCGACAGCCTGTTTAAGGAGCAGTACTTC. Translating gives CASSVDSLFKEQYF.

The chain uses TRBV27 and TRBJ1-4, with 8 bases identical to TRBD1. The germline gives CDR1 MNHEY, CDR2 SMNVEV (reference sequence). The CDR3 extends over 12 amino acids. V lost 5 bases and J lost 10; bases outside the gene matches: 3. The CDR3: CASSPTGGKLFF. Written as DNA, the CDR3 is TGTGCCAGCAGTCCTACAGGGGGAAAACTGTTTTTT. Based on the CDR3 plus reference TRBV27 and TRBJ1-4, the full variable domain is EAQVTQNPRYLITVTGKKLTVTCSQNMNHEYMSWYRQDPGLGLRQIYYSMNVEVTDKGDVPEGYKVSRKEKRNFPLILESPSPNQTSLYFCASSPTGGKLFFGSGTQLSVL.

This chain joins TRBV29-1 and TRBJ1-1; 9 bases agree with TRBD1. The junction had 6 bases not matched to a gene; V was cut back by 6 bases and J by 4 bases. This CDR3 spans 13 amino acids. In germline, CDR1 is SQVTM, CDR2 ANQGSEA. The CDR3 loop reads CSVGQGLGTEAFF. CDR3 in DNA: TGCAGCGTGGGACAGGGATTGGGCACTGAAGCTTTCTTT.

This sequence joins TRBV6-6 and TRBJ2-5; TRBD2 aligns across 7 bases. This CDR3 spans 15 amino acids. Germline V lookup: CDR1 MNHNY, CDR2 SVGAGI (reference sequence). V lost 2 bases and J lost 5; bases outside the gene matches: 8. CDR3 amino acids: CASSYGTGGWETQYF. In DNA, the CDR3 is TGTGCCAGCAGTTACGGGACGGGAGGATGGGAGACCCAGTACTTC.

The genes are TRBV5-4 and TRBJ1-4; 8 nucleotides line up with TRBD1. Germline V gene lookup returns CDR1 SGHNT and CDR2 YYREEE (reference sequence). V lost 4 bases, J lost 6 bases, and 5 bases stayed unmatched. The CDR3 is made up of 14 amino acids. The CDR3 here is CASSPGGADEKLFF. The CDR3 DNA reads TGTGCCAGCAGCCCAGGGGGCGCAGATGAAAAACTGTTTTTT.

The gene calls are TRBV7-8 and TRBJ2-7; weak D call: TRBD2 (5 bases). Trimming cost V 3 bases and J 6 bases, with 15 bases left between them. This CDR3 is built from 14 residues. Germline V lookup: CDR1 SGHVS, CDR2 FQNEAQ. The chain's CDR3 is CASSFGRLLGEQYF. The CDR3 bases are TGTGCCAGCAGCTTTGGGAGACTCCTAGGCGAGCAGTACTTC. Supplemented by reference TRBV7-8 and TRBJ2-7, the full variable domain reads GAGVSQSPRYKVAKRGQDVALRCDPISGHVSLFWYQQALGQGPEFLTYFQNEAQLDKSGLPSDRFFAERPEGSVSTLKIQRTQQEDSAVYLCASSFGRLLGEQYFGPGTRLTVT.

The genes are TRBV19 and TRBJ1-1, with D uncertain. Germline values: CDR1 LNHDA, CDR2 SQIVND (reference sequence). Trimming removed 7 bases from V and 5 bases from J, with 17 bases in between. The CDR3 consists of 14 residues. CDR3 residues: CASKWMGGDTEAFF. In nucleotides, the CDR3 is TGTGCCAGTAAATGGATGGGCGGGGATACTGAAGCTTTCTTT.

The J gene is TRBJ1-1, the V gene TRBV6-5, with D possibly TRBD1 on 5 matching bases. Trimming removed 2 bases from V and 8 bases from J, with 15 bases in between. The CDR3 is 14 residues long. Germline loops: CDR1 MNHEY, CDR2 SVGAGI. DNA of the CDR3: TGTGCCAGCAGTTACCTACGGAGGGGCCGCGAAGCTTTCTTT. Amino acids: CASSYLRRGREAFF.

The rearrangement uses TRBV5-6 and TRBJ1-2; 9 bases agree with TRBD1. Germline values: CDR1 SGHDT, CDR2 YYEEEE. This CDR3 has 12 amino acids. V dropped 0 bases and J dropped 14; count of bases not matched to a gene: 5. The CDR3, as DNA: TGTGCCAGCAGCTTGGCCTGGACAGGGGAGACCTTC. Encoded protein: CASSLAWTGETF.

The chain links TRBV4-1 to TRBJ1-6; D remains unclear. Germline V gene lookup returns CDR1 MGHRA and CDR2 YSYEKL. V was trimmed by 1 base and J by 2 bases, leaving 6 bases between them. This CDR3 comprises 15 residues. The CDR3 sequence: CASSQGGTYNSPLHF. Written as DNA, the CDR3 is TGCGCCAGCAGCCAAGGCGGGACCTATAATTCACCCCTCCACTTT.

The chain links TRBV4-1 to TRBJ1-1, with TRBD1 matching 7 bases. Germline CDR1 is MGHRA and CDR2 is YSYEKL. The CDR3 spans 16 residues. The trim removed 1 base at V and 0 bases at J, leaving 5 bases unmatched. CDR3 region: CASSQGTDRLNTEAFF. The CDR3 DNA reads TGCGCCAGCAGCCAAGGAACGGACAGGCTGAACACTGAAGCTTTCTTT.

The chain combines TRBV27 with TRBJ1-1; perhaps TRBD1 as D (6 bases). CDR3 length: 15 amino acids. Trimming removed 1 base from V and 4 bases from J, with 13 bases in between. Germline CDR1 reads MNHEY; CDR2 reads SMNVEV (reference sequence). Here the CDR3 reads CASSLWGHESTEAFF. The CDR3 nucleotides read TGTGCCAGCAGTTTATGGGGGCATGAGAGCACTGAAGCTTTCTTT.

The V gene is TRBV6-5, the J gene TRBJ2-7; 9 nucleotides agree with TRBD1. CDR3 length: 15 amino acids. Germline CDR1 reads MNHEY; CDR2 reads SVGAGI. Trimming took 5 bases from V and 5 from J; bases not matched to a gene: 10. The CDR3: CASSPLRTGANEQYF. DNA of the CDR3: TGTGCCAGCAGTCCCCTTCGGACAGGGGCTAACGAGCAGTACTTC.

This chain links TRBV6-5 with TRBJ2-1; 8 nucleotides line up with TRBD2. Per germline, CDR1 MNHEY and CDR2 SVGAGI. J was trimmed by 7 bases and V by 7 bases; bases with no gene match: 12. This CDR3 comprises 15 residues. Here the CDR3 reads CASTPGLEARNEQFF. Written as DNA, the CDR3 is TGTGCCAGCACACCGGGACTAGAGGCCAGAAATGAGCAGTTCTTC.

This chain links TRBV5-1 with TRBJ2-6; D unresolved. Germline lookup yields CDR1 SGHRS and CDR2 YFSETQ. The V gene lost 8 bases and the J gene lost 3 bases, with 15 bases spanning the gap. This CDR3 has 15 residues. CDR3 amino acids: CASWNGPGGANVLTF. DNA for the CDR3: TGCGCCAGTTGGAATGGGCCCGGTGGGGCCAACGTCCTGACTTTC.

This chain links TRBV30 with TRBJ2-1; 11 nucleotides line up with TRBD2. There are 16 residues in the CDR3. Trimming removed 0 bases from V and 8 bases from J; junction bases left unmatched: 9. The germline V gene encodes CDR1 GTSNPN and CDR2 SVGIG (reference sequence). The CDR3 sequence is CAWSVRLAGGSDEQFF. The CDR3 coding sequence is TGTGCCTGGAGTGTAAGGCTAGCGGGAGGTAGCGATGAGCAGTTCTTC.

The rearrangement links TRBV6-1 to TRBJ1-5; a weak D match, TRBD1 (5 bases). Germline V lookup: CDR1 MNHNS, CDR2 SASEGT. The CDR3 spans 11 residues. The V and J ends lost 8 bases and 6 bases respectively, with 8 bases between them. The CDR3 nucleotides are TGTGCCAGCGGGGGGTCTCAGCCCCAGCATTTT. Its protein is CASGGSQPQHF.

The rearrangement links TRBV4-1 to TRBJ1-2, with D tentatively TRBD1 (5 bases). Germline assignment: CDR1 MGHRA and CDR2 YSYEKL. The germline V and J ends were trimmed by 3 bases and 5 bases, with 22 bases remaining between them. CDR3 length: 17 amino acids. CDR3 residues: CASSHLGLERGGYGYTF. The CDR3 coding sequence is TGCGCCAGCAGCCACTTGGGGCTGGAAAGGGGCGGATATGGCTACACCTTC.

V and J are TRBV5-1 and TRBJ2-3; 10 bases are shared with TRBD1. Trimming took 2 bases from V and 2 from J; bases not matched to a gene: 5. CDR1 is SGHRS, CDR2 YFSETQ, per germline. The CDR3 loop spans 16 amino acids. In DNA form, the CDR3 reads TGCGCCAGCAGCTTAATGGGACAGGGGCCCACAGATACGCAGTATTTT. This codes for CASSLMGQGPTDTQYF.

The chain recombines TRBV5-1 with TRBJ1-1; 8 bases agree with TRBD1. J was trimmed by 4 bases and V by 0 bases; bases with no gene match: 5. The CDR3 is made up of 15 amino acids. Per the germline V gene, CDR1 is SGHRS and CDR2 is YFSETQ. Here the CDR3 reads CASSLGQGLSTEAFF. Here the CDR3 DNA reads TGCGCCAGCAGCTTGGGACAGGGGCTAAGCACTGAAGCTTTCTTT.

The chain couples TRBV4-1 to TRBJ2-1, with TRBD2 matching over 13 bases. Germline lookup yields CDR1 MGHRA and CDR2 YSYEKL. V shed 5 bases and J 10 bases; nucleotides not matched to a gene: 11. The CDR3 sequence is 16 residues long. The CDR3 DNA reads as TGCGCCAGCAGCGCCCAACTAGCGGGAGGGCCGGTGGAGCAGTTCTTC. This translates into CASSAQLAGGPVEQFF.

CDR3 DNA sequence: TGTGCCTGGAGCCACCTGACAGGGGGCGGTCTAGCGGGAACCTACGAGCAGTACTTC. Amino acids: CAWSHLTGGGLAGTYEQYF. The J gene is TRBJ2-7, the V gene TRBV30; D possibly corresponds to TRBD1 (10 bases). Germline V gene sequence: CDR1 GTSNPN, CDR2 SVGIG (reference sequence). Trimming pared 3 bases from V and 2 bases from J, leaving 29 bases between. The CDR3 runs 19 residues.

The genes are TRBV5-1 and TRBJ2-7, with TRBD2 identical over 9 bases. Looked up from germline, CDR1 is SGHRS and CDR2 is YFSETQ. After removal of 1 base from V and 3 bases from J, the junction contained 8 bases not matched to a gene. The CDR3 is made up of 16 amino acids. The CDR3 spells CASSLRASGIVYEQYF. The CDR3, as DNA: TGCGCCAGCAGCTTGAGGGCTAGCGGGATCGTCTACGAGCAGTACTTC.

The chain uses TRBV18 and TRBJ2-2; D remains unclear. From germline, CDR1 is KGHSH and CDR2 LQKENI. The CDR3 spans 15 residues. The V end was cut by 1 base, the J end by 1 base, with 7 bases between. The CDR3 DNA sequence: TGTGCCAGCTCACCACTCTCGGTGAACACCGGGGAGCTGTTTTTT. It specifies CASSPLSVNTGELFF.

The chain combines TRBV18 with TRBJ2-1; TRBD2 matches 12 bases. J gave up 6 bases and V 4 bases, and 13 bases lay outside the gene matches. Germline CDR1 KGHSH, CDR2 LQKENI. The CDR3 has 18 residues. CDR3 loop: CASSRLLAGGPNLNEQFF. CDR3 bases: TGTGCCAGCTCACGCCTCCTAGCGGGAGGGCCGAACCTCAATGAGCAGTTCTTC.